This TCR beta chain appears in the sequencing data of a study of Ad26.COV2.S vaccination and SARS-CoV-2 variants. Study context: Once or twice, 56 days apart, Ad26.COV2.S was delivered intramuscularly. Overall study results and limits: Vaccine recipients had higher spike-specific TCR breadth than placebo recipients.

The CDR3 is 14 residues long. In germline, CDR1 is MNHEY, CDR2 SVGAGI. V lost 4 bases and J lost 2, with 12 bases in between. TCRdb's copy holds only in-frame clones and misses some; the assay was immunoSEQ multiplex PCR. The profile covers a few hundred thousand clones, with roughly 84% appearing a single time and roughly 3.1% taken by the ten largest. As for this clone: Its cognate antigen is unknown.

As to treatment: about 20 received Ad26.COV2.S at low or high dose, single or two shots; about 5 received placebo; per-sample allocation not given. Sampling took place 63 days after the first vaccine or placebo injection. Within Boston, the person who donated was an adult of 18-55 years. Wuhan-strain spike was delivered by a replication-incompetent Ad26 vector. This receptor was obtained from a person between 18 and 59 years old who received the Ad26.COV2.S COVID-19 vaccine or a placebo. This specimen consisted of peripheral blood, obtained in a trial of Ad26.COV2.S vaccine versus placebo. The genes are TRBV6-5 and TRBJ2-7; weak D call: TRBD2 (7 bases). The CDR3 loop is CASSWGGPPYEQYF. CDR3 sequence (DNA): TGTGCCAGCAGTTGGGGGGGCCCCCCCTACGAGCAGTACTTC.